The 2 T cell receptor beta chains below all came from one sample that was sequenced in a study of blood T cell repertoires in COVID-19. Method: immunoSEQ multiplex PCR; TCRdb's copy keeps in-frame clones and lacks some. The sample has more than 250,000 clones, roughly 88% seen once. Sequenced input: peripheral blood. These receptors all stem from a woman in her fifties or sixties with acute or convalescent COVID-19.

Written as DNA, the CDR3 is TGCGCCAGCAGCCTAGGGCCCGGGACAGGGGGAGAAAAACTGTTTTTT. Its translation is CASSLGPGTGGEKLFF. The chain uses TRBV4-1 and TRBJ1-4; 11 nucleotides agree with TRBD1. V dropped 4 bases and J dropped 8; count of bases not matched to a gene: 9. The CDR3 is 16 residues long. Germline V gene lookup returns CDR1 MGHRA and CDR2 YSYEKL.

The J gene is TRBJ1-6, the V gene TRBV7-7; possibly TRBD1 for D (5 bases). Germline assignment: CDR1 SSHAT and CDR2 FNYEAQ (reference sequence). V lost 2 bases and J lost 8, with 13 bases in between. CDR3 length: 15 residues. CDR3 sequence: CASSLSRVCYSPLHF. CDR3 nucleotide sequence: TGTGCCAGCAGCTTAAGCAGGGTATGTTATTCACCCCTCCACTTT. The full variable domain, its missing parts supplied by reference TRBV7-7 and TRBJ1-6, is GAGVSQSPRYKVTKRGQDVTLRCDPISSHATLYWYQQALGQGPEFLTYFNYEAQPDKSGLPSDRFSAERPEGSISTLTIQRTEQRDSAMYRCASSLSRVCYSPLHFGNGTRLTVT.